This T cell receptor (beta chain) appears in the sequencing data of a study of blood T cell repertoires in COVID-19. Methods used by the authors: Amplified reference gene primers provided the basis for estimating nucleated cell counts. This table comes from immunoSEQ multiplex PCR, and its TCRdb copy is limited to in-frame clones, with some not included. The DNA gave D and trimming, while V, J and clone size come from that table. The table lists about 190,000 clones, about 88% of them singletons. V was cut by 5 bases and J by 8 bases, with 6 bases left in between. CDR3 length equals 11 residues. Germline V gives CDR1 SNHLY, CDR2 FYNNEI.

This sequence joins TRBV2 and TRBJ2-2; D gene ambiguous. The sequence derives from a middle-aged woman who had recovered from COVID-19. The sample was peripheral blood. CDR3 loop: CASSFAGELFF. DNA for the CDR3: TGTGCCAGCAGTTTCGCGGGGGAGCTGTTTTTT.